Each of the 10 T cell receptor beta chains below was sequenced from the same sample in a study of T cells in Graves' hyperthyroidism and ophthalmopathy. Amplification targeted TCR beta CDR3 regions from RNA transcripts. HTBI primers were employed in a first-round RT-PCR of the TCR CDR3. TCRdb re-called the multiplex PCR reads with MiXCR, one entry per CDR3 protein. The table lists 530,000 or so distinct CDR3 sequences, around a quarter of them singletons. The sample taken for sequencing was blood. Source of these receptors: a woman aged 25 to 39 with Graves' ophthalmopathy.

The gene calls are TRBV5-1 and TRBJ1-1, with D unclear. The ends were cut back, 0 bases at V and 2 bases at J, with 8 bases in the middle. CDR1 and CDR2 (germline): SGHRS, YFSETQ. The CDR3 length is 14 residues. The CDR3: CASSLDAINTEAFF. For the CDR3, the DNA is TGCGCCAGCAGCTTGGACGCAATTAACACTGAAGCTTTCTTT.

This chain uses TRBV11-2 with TRBJ2-5; D uncertain. V dropped 1 base and J dropped 5 bases, with 11 bases sitting between them. The CDR3 has 14 amino acids. CDR1 SGHAT and CDR2 FQNNGV come from the germline V gene. The CDR3 region is CASSLGLGSETQYF. CDR3 nucleotide sequence: TGTGCCAGCAGCTTAGGGCTAGGTTCTGAGACCCAGTACTTC. The whole variable domain, remainder taken from reference TRBV11-2 and TRBJ2-5, is EAGVAQSPRYKIIEKRQSVAFWCNPISGHATLYWYQQILGQGPKLLIQFQNNGVVDDSQLPKDRFSAERLKGVDSTLKIQPAKLEDSAVYLCASSLGLGSETQYFGPGTRLLVL.

The rearrangement links TRBV27 to TRBJ1-6; D is uncertain. The germline V gene has CDR1 MNHEY and CDR2 SMNVEV (reference sequence). Trimming took 0 bases from V and 4 from J, leaving 13 bases between them. This CDR3 is 17 amino acids long. The CDR3 nucleotides read TGTGCCAGCAGTTTATCGGGTCCGATAAATTATAATTCACCCCTCCACTTT. It encodes CASSLSGPINYNSPLHF.

At least ten counts were recorded for this clonotype. V is TRBV20-1 and J is TRBJ2-7, with D perhaps TRBD1 or TRBD2 (5 bases each). Between the trimmed V and J ends, which lost 5 bases and 2 bases, there was a span of 16 bases. The CDR3 is 14 residues long. Germline lookup yields CDR1 DFQATT and CDR2 SNEGSKA (reference sequence). Here the CDR3 reads CSAPSGAVAYEQYF. The CDR3 nucleotides are TGCAGTGCTCCCTCCGGGGCCGTTGCCTACGAGCAGTACTTC.

The chain carries TRBV5-1 and TRBJ2-6, with D possibly matching TRBD1 (6 bases). Germline V lookup: CDR1 SGHRS, CDR2 YFSETQ. V was shortened by 4 bases and J by 4 bases, with 15 bases between the two germline ends. This CDR3 is 16 amino acids long. The CDR3 loop reads CASSRLQGAGANVLTF. In DNA, the CDR3 is TGCGCCAGCAGCAGGTTACAGGGTGCCGGGGCCAACGTCCTGACTTTC. Based on the CDR3 plus reference TRBV5-1 and TRBJ2-6, the full variable domain is KAGVTQTPRYLIKTRGQQVTLSCSPISGHRSVSWYQQTPGQGLQFLFEYFSETQRNKGNFPGRFSGRQFSNSRSEMNVSTLELGDSALYLCASSRLQGAGANVLTFGAGSRLTVL.

The rearrangement uses TRBV27 and TRBJ2-7, with 13 bases fitting TRBD2. Trimming removed 6 bases from V and 2 bases from J; junction bases left unmatched: 4. Germline V lookup: CDR1 MNHEY, CDR2 SMNVEV (reference sequence). CDR3 length: 15 residues. The CDR3 nucleotides are TGTGCCAGCAGGGAACTAGCGGGAGGGCCCTACGAGCAGTACTTC. The encoded protein is CASRELAGGPYEQYF.

This clonotype was detected ten times or more. V usage is TRBV4-1 and J usage is TRBJ1-1, with a tentative D call TRBD1 (6 bases). V dropped 4 bases and J dropped 3 bases, with 18 bases sitting between them. This CDR3 is built from 16 residues. CDR1 and CDR2 from the germline V gene are MGHRA and YSYEKL. DNA of the CDR3: TGCGCCAGCAGCCCCCGACAGGACGAGGGGTACACTGAAGCTTTCTTT. Translated: CASSPRQDEGYTEAFF.

This chain links TRBV29-1 with TRBJ1-1; TRBD1 matches 8 bases. V dropped 6 bases and J dropped 7; count of bases not matched to a gene: 10. The CDR3 spans 13 residues. Germline-derived CDR1 and CDR2 are SQVTM and ANQGSEA. CDR3 in amino acids: CSVHGTGVVEAFF. CDR3 nucleotide sequence: TGCAGCGTACACGGGACAGGAGTGGTTGAAGCTTTCTTT.

This clonotype was found many times. This chain joins TRBV7-9 and TRBJ1-2; D call uncertain. V shed 6 bases and J shed 2 bases, with 13 bases lying between them. The CDR3 sequence is 14 residues long. Germline V gives CDR1 SEHNR, CDR2 FQNEAQ (reference sequence). The CDR3 DNA sequence: TGTGCCAGCAGGAACAGCGAAGGGAACTATGGCTACACCTTC. It translates to CASRNSEGNYGYTF.

This clonotype was seen ten or more times. This rearrangement joins TRBV6-2 or TRBV6-3 to TRBJ2-3; the D call may be TRBD1 or TRBD2 (6 bases each). Germline V gene lookup returns CDR1 MNHEY and CDR2 SVGEGT. The V gene lost 4 bases and the J gene lost 3 bases, with 20 bases spanning the gap. The CDR3 length is 17 residues. CDR3 loop: CASSSERGARRTDTQYF. CDR3 sequence (DNA): TGTGCCAGCAGTTCCGAGAGGGGGGCAAGACGGACAGATACGCAGTATTTT.